Presented here are 4 T cell receptor beta chains from one specimen sequenced in a study of T cells in Graves' hyperthyroidism and ophthalmopathy. RNA transcripts yielded amplified TCR beta CDR3 regions. Using the HTBI primer set, a first-round RT-PCR was run on the TCR CDR3. A single record per CDR3 protein comes from TCRdb applying MiXCR to the multiplex PCR reads. The table has about 400,000 distinct CDR3 sequences, approximately 13% seen once. Sequencing input: blood. These receptor sequences come from a woman aged 18-29 years with Graves' hyperthyroidism.

This clonotype was seen a few times. A much larger clone differs by one base, so this may be a read error. The chain employs TRBV7-2 and TRBJ1-1, with a weak D call TRBD1 (6 bases). Germline V lookup: CDR1 SGHTA, CDR2 FQGNSA. The CDR3 covers 14 residues. The CDR3 nucleotides are TGTGCCAGCAGCTTAGCAGGGGGAAAGACTGAAGCTCTCTTT. It specifies CASSLAGGKTEALF.

A few counts support this clonotype. The chain links TRBV7-9 to TRBJ2-1; 8 positions match TRBD1. The length of the CDR3 is 16 residues. Trimming took 5 bases from V and 4 from J; bases not matched to a gene: 10. The germline V gene has CDR1 SEHNR and CDR2 FQNEAQ (reference sequence). The CDR3 region has the DNA TGTGCCAGCAGCCGCAGCCCGGGACAGGATTACAATGAGCAGTTCTTC. The encoded protein is CASSRSPGQDYNEQFF.

This CDR3 is CSARARGIAKNIQYF. The CDR3 bases are TGCAGTGCTAGAGCGAGGGGTATAGCCAAAAACATTCAGTACTTC. The chain employs TRBV20-1 and TRBJ2-4; D tentatively reads TRBD1 or TRBD2 (5 bases each). Germline lookup yields CDR1 DFQATT and CDR2 SNEGSKA (reference sequence). The CDR3 runs to 15 residues. Trimming took 1 base from V and 0 from J, leaving 10 bases between them.

The sample holds many counts of this clonotype. The rearrangement uses TRBV7-8 and TRBJ2-6, with D possibly being TRBD1 or TRBD2 (7 bases each). The CDR3 length is 18 residues. Germline V gene sequence: CDR1 SGHVS, CDR2 FQNEAQ. Trimming removed 0 bases at V and 3 bases at J, with 15 bases between. The CDR3 DNA sequence: TGTGCCAGCAGCTTAGCGCAGGGGGGGCTAAGTGGGGCCAACGTCCTGACTTTC. This sequence encodes CASSLAQGGLSGANVLTF.